This T cell receptor beta chain was sequenced for a study of CD8 T cells in ankylosing spondylitis. This clonotype was picked up a small number of times. What it binds is unknown. Germline values: CDR1 SEHNR, CDR2 FQNEAQ (reference sequence). V lost 7 bases and J lost 0, with 12 bases in between. The CDR3 consists of 15 residues. Overall study results and limits: Disease-linked clones were CD8+ and relatively rare in peripheral blood. Clones linked to disease were reported to show significant enrichment in matched ankylosing spondylitis synovial fluid. A TCR beta motif of under ten highly homologous variants seemed to mark ankylosing spondylitis blood.

Using its own MiXCR run on the 5' RACE reads, TCRdb lists one record per CDR3 protein. The table records 380,000 or so distinct CDR3 sequences, approximately 20% of them present only once. The rearrangement joins TRBV7-9 to TRBJ2-2; D not resolved. Sequencing was performed on blood, either unsorted or a sorted T cell fraction (not recorded which). This TCR was recovered from a male donor with ankylosing spondylitis or in good health (not recorded which). The CDR3: CASTPPVANTGELFF. The CDR3 DNA reads as TGTGCCAGCACCCCCCCAGTGGCGAACACCGGGGAGCTGTTTTTT.